This section outlines one T cell receptor beta chain sequence together with its context. TCRdb reanalysed the 5' RACE reads using MiXCR and keeps one entry per CDR3 protein. The repertoire holds about 50,000 distinct CDR3 sequences, with 25% to 30% as singletons. The germline V gene encodes CDR1 WNHNN and CDR2 SYGVQD (reference sequence). Trimming removed 6 bases from V and 7 bases from J, with 11 bases in between. CDR3 length: 12 amino acids. The rearrangement joins TRBV10-1 to TRBJ2-3; TRBD2 might be the D (6 bases). Sequencing used naive CD4+ T cells sorted from blood. The subset is: naive CD4+ T cells, CD4+CD45RA+CD25-. This receptor was taken from a female donor with breast cancer. The CDR3 here is CASSTAGNTQYF. CDR3 DNA sequence: TGCGCCAGCAGCACCGCGGGGAATACGCAGTATTTT.